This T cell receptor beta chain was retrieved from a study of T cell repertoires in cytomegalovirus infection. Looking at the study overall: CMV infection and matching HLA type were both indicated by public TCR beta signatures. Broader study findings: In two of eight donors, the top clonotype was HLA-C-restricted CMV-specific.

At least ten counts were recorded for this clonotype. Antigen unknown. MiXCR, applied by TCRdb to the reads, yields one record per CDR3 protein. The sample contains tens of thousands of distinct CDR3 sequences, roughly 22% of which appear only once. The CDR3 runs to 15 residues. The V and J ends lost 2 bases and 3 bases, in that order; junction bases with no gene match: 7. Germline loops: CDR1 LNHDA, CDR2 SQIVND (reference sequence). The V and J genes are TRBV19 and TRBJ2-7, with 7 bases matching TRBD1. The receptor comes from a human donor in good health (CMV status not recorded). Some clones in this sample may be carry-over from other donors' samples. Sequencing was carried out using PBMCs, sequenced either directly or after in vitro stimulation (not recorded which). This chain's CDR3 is CASSIRTGSYYEQYF. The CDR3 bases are TGTGCCAGTAGTATAAGGACAGGAAGTTACTACGAGCAGTACTTC.